These 23 T cell receptor beta chains were sequenced from one sample in a study of CD8+ T cells in alopecia areata. In each case, RNA was isolated and then reverse transcribed into cDNA as the sequencing template. Only in-frame clones appear in the TCRdb table, and some are missing; sequencing was by immunoSEQ multiplex PCR. In the table there are roughly 130,000 clones, 45% to 65% of which are singletons. Sequences were derived from CD4+ T cells sorted from blood, sampled at week 0. The source is a human donor with alopecia areata.

The chain joins TRBV9 to TRBJ2-1; the D is unclear. V was pared by 3 bases and J by 15 bases, with 19 bases between. In germline, CDR1 is SGDLS, CDR2 YYNGEE. This CDR3 region has 13 residues. CDR3 amino acids: CASSELSGPPPFF. The CDR3, as DNA: TGTGCCAGCAGCGAACTATCAGGCCCCCCGCCGTTCTTC.

A word on this clone: This same CDR3 is encoded by further DNA sequences in the sample. V is TRBV29-1 and J is TRBJ2-1; D gene uncertain. The V and J ends lost 6 bases and 4 bases respectively, with 16 bases between them. CDR3 length: 14 residues. Looked up from germline, CDR1 is SQVTM and CDR2 is ANQGSEA. The CDR3 sequence is CSVLQRPPYNEQFF. The CDR3 nucleotides are TGCAGCGTGTTACAGCGTCCACCATACAATGAGCAGTTCTTC.

This clone has just a few counts. The chain uses TRBV5-6 and TRBJ2-2; D unclear. CDR1 and CDR2 (germline): SGHDT, YYEEEE. The V end was cut by 4 bases, the J end by 1 base, with 8 bases between. The CDR3 totals 14 residues. DNA of the CDR3: TGTGCCAGCAGCGTACTCTGGAACACCGGGGAGCTGTTTTTT. This translates into CASSVLWNTGELFF.

The chain combines TRBV2 with TRBJ2-2; 9 bases fit TRBD1. The V and J ends lost 9 bases and 5 bases, in that order; junction bases with no gene match: 7. The germline V gene encodes CDR1 SNHLY and CDR2 FYNNEI. The CDR3 extends over 14 amino acids. The CDR3 loop is CASVRDRETGELFF. CDR3 coding DNA: TGTGCCAGTGTCCGGGACAGGGAGACCGGGGAGCTGTTTTTT.

The V and J genes are TRBV11-1 and TRBJ2-1; either TRBD1 or TRBD2 may fit D (5 bases each). The V end was cut by 0 bases, the J end by 4 bases, with 7 bases between. The CDR3 is 14 amino acids. Germline CDR1 reads SGHAT; CDR2 reads FQDESV (reference sequence). The CDR3 DNA is TGTGCCAGCAGCTTAGCGGGACGTTACAATGAGCAGTTCTTC. Amino acid sequence: CASSLAGRYNEQFF.

V and J are TRBV7-9 and TRBJ1-4; no clear D. V lost 1 base and J 8 bases, leaving 5 bases between the germline ends. Per the germline V gene, CDR1 is SEHNR and CDR2 is FQNEAQ (reference sequence). CDR3 length: 12 residues. As DNA, the CDR3 is TGTGCCAGCAGCTTAGATCAGGAAAAACTGTTTTTT. Encoded protein: CASSLDQEKLFF.

The chain couples TRBV4-3 to TRBJ2-7; 7 nucleotides align to TRBD2. The CDR3 length is 15 residues. After removal of 0 bases from V and 4 bases from J, the junction contained 6 bases not matched to a gene. Germline CDR1 reads LGHNA; CDR2 reads YSLEER. The CDR3 protein is CASSQDLRGGYEQYF. The DNA for the CDR3 is TGCGCCAGCAGCCAAGATTTGAGGGGAGGGTACGAGCAGTACTTC.

The V call is TRBV28, the J call TRBJ2-1; no definite D call. Germline V CDR1 and CDR2: MDHEN, SYDVKM. The CDR3 totals 16 residues. The V and J ends lost 1 base and 2 bases respectively, with 12 bases between them. Here the CDR3 DNA reads TGTGCCAGCAGTTTATTTGGCTTACGGGCCTACAATGAGCAGTTCTTC. Its protein is CASSLFGLRAYNEQFF.

The chain joins TRBV10-3 to TRBJ2-3; TRBD2 matches at 13 bases. The V gene end was trimmed by 5 bases and the J gene end by 3 bases; junction bases not matched to a gene: 2. The CDR3 is made up of 15 amino acids. Looked up from germline, CDR1 is ENHRY and CDR2 is SYGVKD. The CDR3 is CAISSTSGRTDTQYF. CDR3 DNA: TGTGCCATCAGTTCGACTAGCGGGAGGACAGATACGCAGTATTTT.

The rearrangement uses TRBV7-9 and TRBJ2-7; maybe TRBD1 (5 bases). CDR3 length equals 16 residues. The germline V and J ends were trimmed by 1 base and 5 bases, with 18 bases remaining between them. CDR1 is SEHNR, CDR2 FQNEAQ, per germline (reference sequence). The CDR3 DNA follows: TGTGCCAGCAGCTTAGTGAAAATGTTGGAAGGGGACGAGCAGTACTTC. This sequence encodes CASSLVKMLEGDEQYF.

V usage is TRBV29-1 and J usage is TRBJ1-2, with unresolved D. CDR3 length: 12 residues. V was clipped by 2 bases and J by 5 bases, with 9 bases between them. From germline, CDR1 is SQVTM and CDR2 ANQGSEA. The CDR3, as DNA: TGCAGCGTTGAAACACAGAATTATGGCTACACCTTC. The encoded protein is CSVETQNYGYTF.

The genes are TRBV11-2 and TRBJ2-2; 11 nucleotides match TRBD1. CDR1 and CDR2 from the germline V gene are SGHAT and FQNNGV. CDR3 size: 15 residues. The V segment lost 6 bases and the J segment 4 bases; nucleotides outside the gene matches: 4. The CDR3 coding sequence is TGTGCCAGCAGAGGACAGGGGGCGGGCACCGGGGAGCTGTTTTTT. Amino acids: CASRGQGAGTGELFF.

This sequence joins TRBV10-3 and TRBJ2-3, with TRBD2 matching over 8 bases. V was pared by 2 bases and J by 5 bases, with 3 bases of the junction left unmatched. CDR1 ENHRY and CDR2 SYGVKD come from the germline V gene. This CDR3 is 14 amino acids long. The CDR3 region has the DNA TGTGCCATCAGTGAGGACGGGAGGGGAGATACGCAGTATTTT. This translates into CAISEDGRGDTQYF.

A note on this clone: One end of the junction is discordant with germline, which a read error may explain. V and J are TRBV4-2 and TRBJ2-1; 8 bases are a match to TRBD2. Looked up from germline, CDR1 is LGHNA and CDR2 is YNFKEQ. The CDR3 totals 14 residues. The CDR3 region has the DNA TGTGCCAGCAGCCAAGAGGGAACGGGGGGGGACTCCGTCTTC. Protein product: CASSQEGTGGDSVF.

This clone has only one observation. The rearrangement uses TRBV7-3 and TRBJ2-5; TRBD2 matches 9 bases. Per germline, CDR1 SGHTA and CDR2 FQGTGA. The CDR3 is 15 residues long. The J segment lost 4 bases and the V segment lost 5 bases, leaving 8 bases of the junction unmatched. CDR3 residues: CASSKTSGVRETQYF. The CDR3 coding sequence is TGTGCCAGCAGCAAGACTAGCGGCGTGAGAGAGACCCAGTACTTC.

The rearrangement uses TRBV9 and TRBJ2-1; 14 bases map to TRBD2. The germline CDR1 and CDR2 sequences are SGDLS and YYNGEE. V lost 1 base to trimming and J lost 8 bases; unmatched junction nucleotides: 8. The CDR3 extends over 17 amino acids. This CDR3 is CASSVPSGTSGGDEQFF. The CDR3 bases are TGTGCCAGCAGCGTACCATCAGGGACTAGCGGGGGTGATGAGCAGTTCTTC.

The genes are TRBV9 and TRBJ2-3, with a tentative D call TRBD1 (5 bases). The length of the CDR3 is 16 residues. Germline CDR1 is SGDLS and CDR2 is YYNGEE. The V gene lost 4 bases and the J gene lost 2 bases, with 17 bases spanning the gap. CDR3 coding DNA: TGTGCCAGCAGCACGCCAGGGCCAGGTAACACAGATACGCAGTATTTT. Its protein is CASSTPGPGNTDTQYF.

V usage is TRBV14 and J usage is TRBJ2-2; 12 nucleotides agree with TRBD2. The V gene end was trimmed by 4 bases and the J gene end by 5 bases; junction bases not matched to a gene: 5. CDR1 is SGHDN and CDR2 is FVKESK in the germline V gene. CDR3 size: 16 residues. The CDR3 spells CASSPLAGGKTGELFF. CDR3 nucleotide sequence: TGTGCCAGCAGCCCCCTAGCGGGGGGGAAAACCGGGGAGCTGTTTTTT.

The chain uses TRBV5-1 and TRBJ2-5, with 7 bases fitting TRBD1. Trimming removed 2 bases from V and 5 bases from J; junction bases left unmatched: 12. Germline loops: CDR1 SGHRS, CDR2 YFSETQ. This CDR3 spans 16 amino acids. CDR3 protein: CASSLGVGGTLETQYF. In DNA, the CDR3 is TGCGCCAGCAGCTTAGGCGTAGGGGGCACTTTGGAGACCCAGTACTTC.

This chain's CDR3 is CASSTTTNMNTEAFF. The CDR3 DNA sequence: TGTGCCAGCAGCACTACGACAAATATGAACACTGAAGCTTTCTTT. The chain links TRBV7-9 to TRBJ1-1; D call uncertain. The CDR3 totals 15 residues. V dropped 5 bases and J dropped 0 bases, with 13 bases sitting between them. Germline V lookup: CDR1 SEHNR, CDR2 FQNEAQ (reference sequence).

The chain joins TRBV5-1 to TRBJ2-3; TRBD2 agrees at 9 bases. Germline V lookup: CDR1 SGHRS, CDR2 YFSETQ. The CDR3 is made up of 16 amino acids. After removal of 4 bases from V and 4 bases from J, the junction contained 10 bases not matched to a gene. As DNA, the CDR3 is TGCGCCAGCAGCCGTGGGACTCGCGGGGGGGCAGATACGCAGTATTTT. Translation gives CASSRGTRGGADTQYF.

The chain carries TRBV5-1 and TRBJ1-1; D is unresolved. The ends were cut back, 0 bases at V and 1 base at J, with 7 bases in the middle. Germline lookup yields CDR1 SGHRS and CDR2 YFSETQ. This CDR3 has 14 residues. CDR3 DNA: TGCGCCAGCAGCTTGGGGTCTACGAACACTGAAGCTTTCTTT. Translating gives CASSLGSTNTEAFF.

The V call is TRBV5-1, the J call TRBJ1-1; D may be TRBD1 (5 bases). There are 14 residues in the CDR3. CDR1 and CDR2 from the germline V gene are SGHRS and YFSETQ. V was pared by 1 base and J by 6 bases, with 13 bases between. CDR3 in amino acids: CASSLLVTRAEAFF. For the CDR3, the DNA is TGCGCCAGCAGCTTGTTAGTAACCAGGGCTGAAGCTTTCTTT. Full variable domain (remainder filled in from reference TRBV5-1 and TRBJ1-1): KAGVTQTPRYLIKTRGQQVTLSCSPISGHRSVSWYQQTPGQGLQFLFEYFSETQRNKGNFPGRFSGRQFSNSRSEMNVSTLELGDSALYLCASSLLVTRAEAFFGQGTRLTVV.